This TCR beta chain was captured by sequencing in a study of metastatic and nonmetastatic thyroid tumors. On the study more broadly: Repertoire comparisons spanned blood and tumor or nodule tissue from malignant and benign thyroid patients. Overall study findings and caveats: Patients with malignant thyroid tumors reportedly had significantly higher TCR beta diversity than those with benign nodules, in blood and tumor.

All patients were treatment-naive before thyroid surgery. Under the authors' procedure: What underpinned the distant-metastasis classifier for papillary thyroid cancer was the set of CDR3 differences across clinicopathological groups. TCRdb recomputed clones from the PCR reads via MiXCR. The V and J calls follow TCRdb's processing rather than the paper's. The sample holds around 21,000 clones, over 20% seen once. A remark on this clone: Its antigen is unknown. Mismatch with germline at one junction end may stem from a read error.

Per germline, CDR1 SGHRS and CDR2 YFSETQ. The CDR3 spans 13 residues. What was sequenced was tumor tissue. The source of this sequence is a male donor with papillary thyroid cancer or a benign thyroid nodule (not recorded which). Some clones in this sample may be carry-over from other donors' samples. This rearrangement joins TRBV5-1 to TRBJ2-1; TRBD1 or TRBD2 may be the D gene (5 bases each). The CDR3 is CASSIDWGYEQIF. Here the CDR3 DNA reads TGCGCCAGCAGCATCGACTGGGGGTATGAGCAGATCTTC. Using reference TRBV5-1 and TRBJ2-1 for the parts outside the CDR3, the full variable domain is KAGVTQTPRYLIKTRGQQVTLSCSPISGHRSVSWYQQTPGQGLQFLFEYFSETQRNKGNFPGRFSGRQFSNSRSEMNVSTLELGDSALYLCASSIDWGYEQIFGPGTRLTVL.